Below, 25 T cell receptor beta chains from the same sample are listed, as sequenced in a study of shared clonotypes between healthy human individuals. Method: immunoSEQ multiplex PCR; TCRdb's copy keeps in-frame clones and lacks some. The sample records about 1.1 million clones, 70% to 80% being singletons. The sample was memory CD4+ T cells from PBMCs. The sample's subset: CD45RA-negative fraction. These receptor sequences come from a young man in good health. Some clones in this sample may be carry-over from other donors' samples.

This clone has just a few counts. This chain uses TRBV7-9 with TRBJ1-3; TRBD1 might be the D (6 bases). The germline V gene encodes CDR1 SEHNR and CDR2 FQNEAQ (reference sequence). The V and J ends lost 5 bases and 0 bases respectively, with 14 bases between them. This CDR3 region has 16 residues. This CDR3 reads CASSATGKYSGNTIYF. CDR3 coding DNA: TGTGCCAGCAGCGCTACAGGGAAATACTCTGGAAACACCATATATTTT.

CDR3 sequence (DNA): TGTGCCAGCAGCTTAAGGCAGGGGGGTTACGAGCAGTACTTC. Protein sequence: CASSLRQGGYEQYF. V is TRBV7-9 and J is TRBJ2-7, with D perhaps TRBD1 (7 bases). This CDR3 is built from 14 residues. Germline V gene lookup returns CDR1 SEHNR and CDR2 FQNEAQ (reference sequence). V gave up 2 bases and J gave up 4 bases, with 12 bases separating them. Based on the CDR3 plus reference TRBV7-9 and TRBJ2-7, the full variable domain is DTGVSQNPRHKITKRGQNVTFRCDPISEHNRLYWYRQTLGQGPEFLTYFQNEAQLEKSRLLSDRFSAERPKGSFSTLEIQRTEQGDSAMYLCASSLRQGGYEQYFGPGTRLTVT.

The rearrangement links TRBV2 to TRBJ2-1, with TRBD1 matching over 8 bases. The CDR3 extends over 13 amino acids. V was pared by 6 bases and J by 8 bases, with 6 bases of the junction left unmatched. Germline CDR1 is SNHLY and CDR2 is FYNNEI. CDR3 protein: CASRATGVDEQFF. For the CDR3, the DNA is TGTGCCAGCAGGGCGACAGGGGTGGATGAGCAGTTCTTC.

This clone was observed once. The chain links TRBV5-1 to TRBJ2-2, with no clear D. Germline V lookup: CDR1 SGHRS, CDR2 YFSETQ. Trimming took 2 bases from V and 2 from J, leaving 10 bases between them. The CDR3 covers 15 residues. CDR3 loop: CASSLQLSNTGELFF. The CDR3, as DNA: TGCGCCAGCAGCTTACAGCTAAGTAACACCGGGGAGCTGTTTTTT. The full variable domain, in which reference TRBV5-1 and TRBJ2-2 provide the parts outside the CDR3, is KAGVTQTPRYLIKTRGQQVTLSCSPISGHRSVSWYQQTPGQGLQFLFEYFSETQRNKGNFPGRFSGRQFSNSRSEMNVSTLELGDSALYLCASSLQLSNTGELFFGEGSRLTVL.

The CDR3 protein is CASSLTGFSALYNEQFF. The CDR3 bases are TGTGCCAGCAGCTTAACTGGGTTTTCCGCGCTTTACAATGAGCAGTTCTTC. The chain couples TRBV7-6 to TRBJ2-1; D call uncertain. Between the trimmed V and J ends, which lost 2 bases and 4 bases, there was a span of 18 bases. CDR3 length equals 17 residues. Looked up from germline, CDR1 is SGHVS and CDR2 is FNYEAQ.

This clone came up a few times. The gene calls are TRBV2 and TRBJ1-2, with D perhaps TRBD1 (5 bases). The CDR3 runs 14 residues. Per the germline V gene, CDR1 is SNHLY and CDR2 is FYNNEI. V lost 4 bases, J lost 7 bases, and 16 bases lay in between. CDR3 sequence: CASSAYTGEGGYTF. For the CDR3, the DNA is TGTGCCAGCAGTGCCTATACAGGAGAGGGTGGCTACACCTTC.

The V and J genes are TRBV30 and TRBJ1-3; a weak D match, TRBD1 (5 bases). The CDR3 contains 13 residues. Looked up from germline, CDR1 is GTSNPN and CDR2 is SVGIG (reference sequence). Trimming left V 1 base short and J 7 bases short, with 11 bases between. The chain's CDR3 is CAWSGGAHNTIYF. The CDR3, as DNA: TGTGCCTGGAGTGGAGGGGCTCATAACACCATATATTTT.

This clone has only one observation. Other DNA sequences of this sample code for an identical CDR3. This chain connects TRBV7-3 to TRBJ1-5, with D perhaps TRBD1 (5 bases). From germline, CDR1 is SGHTA and CDR2 FQGTGA. The CDR3 consists of 15 residues. V was clipped by 5 bases and J by 2 bases, with 13 bases between them. The CDR3 DNA reads as TGTGCCAGCAGCCTGGGGGGTGAAGGCAATCAGCCCCAGCATTTT. This translates into CASSLGGEGNQPQHF.

This chain connects TRBV5-4 to TRBJ2-7; either TRBD1 or TRBD2 may supply D (5 bases each). The V gene's germline CDR1 is SGHNT and CDR2 YYREEE (reference sequence). CDR3 length: 15 amino acids. The germline V and J ends were trimmed by 4 bases and 2 bases, with 16 bases remaining between them. The CDR3 sequence is CASSGQGVPAYEQYF. Written as DNA, the CDR3 is TGTGCCAGCAGCGGCCAGGGAGTTCCAGCCTACGAGCAGTACTTC.

This sequence joins TRBV11-2 and TRBJ2-5; D is possibly TRBD2 (6 bases). Germline V lookup: CDR1 SGHAT, CDR2 FQNNGV. The germline V and J ends were trimmed by 1 base and 5 bases, with 14 bases remaining between them. CDR3 length: 15 residues. In nucleotides, the CDR3 is TGTGCCAGCAGCTTAGCCCAGCGGAGGGCGGAGACCCAGTACTTC. It translates to CASSLAQRRAETQYF.

J is TRBJ2-2 and V is TRBV4-2; 7 nucleotides agree with TRBD1. V lost 2 bases to trimming and J lost 3 bases; unmatched junction nucleotides: 3. The germline V gene encodes CDR1 LGHNA and CDR2 YNFKEQ. The CDR3 is 15 amino acids. The CDR3 loop is CASSQPDRDTGELFF. CDR3 in DNA: TGTGCCAGCAGCCAACCAGACAGGGACACCGGGGAGCTGTTTTTT.

This clone came up a few times. This chain links TRBV11-2 with TRBJ1-1; D call uncertain. Germline V gene data show CDR1 as SGHAT and CDR2 as FQNNGV. V gave up 1 base and J gave up 10 bases, with 16 bases separating them. This CDR3 contains 14 residues. CDR3 region: CASSLGRPGWAAFF. For the CDR3, the DNA is TGTGCCAGCAGCTTAGGAAGGCCAGGTTGGGCAGCTTTCTTT.

J is TRBJ2-3 and V is TRBV5-4, with 7 bases aligning to TRBD2. Losses at the gene ends were 1 base for V and 0 bases for J; bases not matched to a gene: 5. The CDR3 has 16 residues. From germline, CDR1 is SGHNT and CDR2 YYREEE (reference sequence). The CDR3 bases are TGTGCCAGCAGCTTGAAGACGGGAGGCAGCACAGATACGCAGTATTTT. Translating gives CASSLKTGGSTDTQYF.

Note on this clone: A much larger clone lies one base from this, so it may be a read error. Other nucleotide sequences in the sample specify the same CDR3. The V gene is TRBV11-2, the J gene TRBJ1-1; weak D call: TRBD1 (5 bases). The germline CDR1 and CDR2 sequences are SGHAT and FQNNGV. Trimming pared 5 bases from V and 2 bases from J, leaving 9 bases between. The length of the CDR3 is 13 residues. The CDR3 loop is CASSVTVNTEAFF. The CDR3 DNA follows: TGTGCCAGCAGCGTGACAGTTAACACTGAAGCTTTCTTT. Based on the CDR3 plus reference TRBV11-2 and TRBJ1-1, the full variable domain is EAGVAQSPRYKIIEKRQSVAFWCNPISGHATLYWYQQILGQGPKLLIQFQNNGVVDDSQLPKDRFSAERLKGVDSTLKIQPAKLEDSAVYLCASSVTVNTEAFFGQGTRLTVV.

This clone was picked up many times. Additional DNA sequences in this sample encode the identical CDR3. The chain uses TRBV28 and TRBJ2-7; 9 nucleotides agree with TRBD1. This CDR3 comprises 15 residues. Trimming at V came to 4 bases and at J to 4 bases, leaving 8 bases not matched to a gene. Germline values: CDR1 MDHEN, CDR2 SYDVKM. The CDR3 nucleotides read TGTGCCAGCAGTTCTCCGGGACAGGGTTCTTACGAGCAGTACTTC. It yields the protein CASSSPGQGSYEQYF. Drawing the rest from reference TRBV28 and TRBJ2-7, the complete variable domain is DVKVTQSSRYLVKRTGEKVFLECVQDMDHENMFWYRQDPGLGLRLIYFSYDVKMKEKGDIPEGYSVSREKKERFSLILESASTNQTSMYLCASSSPGQGSYEQYFGPGTRLTVT.

The chain uses TRBV5-1 and TRBJ2-7, with D perhaps TRBD1 or TRBD2 (5 bases each). The CDR3 sequence is 15 residues long. Per germline, CDR1 SGHRS and CDR2 YFSETQ. Trimming removed 4 bases at V and 2 bases at J, with 16 bases between. CDR3 region: CASSAPVGTTYEQYF. Here the CDR3 DNA reads TGCGCCAGCAGCGCCCCCGTTGGGACCACCTACGAGCAGTACTTC. The whole variable domain, filled in from reference TRBV5-1 and TRBJ2-7, reads KAGVTQTPRYLIKTRGQQVTLSCSPISGHRSVSWYQQTPGQGLQFLFEYFSETQRNKGNFPGRFSGRQFSNSRSEMNVSTLELGDSALYLCASSAPVGTTYEQYFGPGTRLTVT.

The rearrangement uses TRBV13 and TRBJ2-3; D unresolved. There are 14 residues in the CDR3. CDR1 is PRHDT and CDR2 is FYEKMQ in the germline V gene (reference sequence). With 5 bases removed from V and 0 bases from J, the gap between germline ends came to 9 bases. The CDR3 DNA reads as TGTGCCAGCAGCCGACGGTCTAGCACAGATACGCAGTATTTT. As protein: CASSRRSSTDTQYF.

This clone was recorded once. The V call is TRBV9, the J call TRBJ1-5; D gene unclear. V lost 3 bases to trimming and J lost 0 bases, with 7 bases between them. CDR1 and CDR2 (germline): SGDLS, YYNGEE. CDR3 length equals 14 residues. CDR3 residues: CASSEGGSNQPQHF. CDR3 coding DNA: TGTGCCAGCAGCGAGGGAGGTAGCAATCAGCCCCAGCATTTT.

The V and J genes are TRBV19 and TRBJ2-2; 11 nucleotides align to TRBD2. The V segment lost 6 bases and the J segment 6 bases; nucleotides outside the gene matches: 3. The length of the CDR3 is 14 residues. Germline loops: CDR1 LNHDA, CDR2 SQIVND (reference sequence). CDR3 bases: TGTGCCAGTAGACTAGCGGGAGTGGCCGGGGAGCTGTTTTTT. Amino acid sequence: CASRLAGVAGELFF.

Only a few counts were recorded for this clone. The rearrangement joins TRBV7-9 to TRBJ1-2; D call uncertain. CDR3 size: 15 residues. Germline lookup yields CDR1 SEHNR and CDR2 FQNEAQ (reference sequence). V lost 3 bases to trimming and J lost 3 bases, with 14 bases between them. The CDR3 region is CASSFGERVHYGYTF. CDR3 bases: TGTGCCAGCAGCTTTGGGGAAAGGGTCCACTATGGCTACACCTTC.

The chain combines TRBV5-4 with TRBJ2-3, with D possibly being TRBD2 (5 bases). CDR3 size: 16 residues. Trimming shortened V by 3 bases and J by 0 bases, and 14 bases separated the two germline ends. The germline CDR1 and CDR2 sequences are SGHNT and YYREEE (reference sequence). CDR3 residues: CASSSPRASSTDTQYF. In DNA form, the CDR3 reads TGTGCCAGCAGCTCCCCGCGGGCGTCTAGCACAGATACGCAGTATTTT.

This clone has more than one count but fewer than ten. The CDR3 DNA reads as TGTGCCAGCAGCTTGAGCATAGGTTACGAGCAGTACTTC. It codes for CASSLSIGYEQYF. The rearrangement uses TRBV5-5 and TRBJ2-7; D gene uncertain. The CDR3 runs to 13 residues. In germline, CDR1 is SGHKS, CDR2 YYEKEE (reference sequence). The V end lost 1 base, the J end lost 4 bases, and 9 bases lay between the germline ends.

The chain recombines TRBV7-2 with TRBJ2-7, with TRBD1 matching 7 bases. The CDR3 totals 14 residues. The germline CDR1 and CDR2 sequences are SGHTA and FQGNSA. V lost 1 base to trimming and J lost 2 bases; unmatched junction nucleotides: 2. CDR3 coding DNA: TGTGCCAGCAGCTTAGATACAGGGGCCTACGAGCAGTACTTC. The encoded protein is CASSLDTGAYEQYF.

The rearrangement joins TRBV15 to TRBJ2-3, with 10 bases fitting TRBD2. Per the germline V gene, CDR1 is LNHNV and CDR2 is YYDKDF (reference sequence). With 1 base clipped from V and 8 bases from J, the junction kept 9 bases outside the gene matches. The length of the CDR3 is 16 residues. The CDR3 DNA sequence: TGTGCCACCAGCAGAGCTCCTAGCGGGAGAGGTGGTACGCAGTATTTT. Translated, it gives CATSRAPSGRGGTQYF.

This clone was picked up one time. The rearrangement links TRBV11-3 to TRBJ1-1; a possible D gene is TRBD1 (5 bases). Germline lookup yields CDR1 SGHNT and CDR2 YENEEA. V was cut by 5 bases and J by 12 bases, with 19 bases left in between. CDR3 length: 13 amino acids. The CDR3 DNA reads as TGTGCCAGCAGCGGAGGGGTAGGGCTCGGGCCTTTCTTT. Amino acids: CASSGGVGLGPFF.